This T cell receptor (beta chain) was observed in a study of memory CD4+ T cells and cytomegalovirus serostatus. Study results and limitations: Suggested: most of the CMV-linked TCR signature lies in CD4+ memory cells. CD4+ memory repertoires contained about 40% of the roughly 150 reported CMV TCRbeta sequences.

In regard to this clone: Its antigen is not identified.

Single viable CD3+CD4+CD8-CD45RO+ cells were sorted as the memory CD4+ T cells. CD4+ T cells were isolated by positive magnetic selection. This table comes from immunoSEQ multiplex PCR, and its TCRdb copy is limited to in-frame clones, with some not included. Here the sample spans 75,000 to 90,000 clones, approximately 80% being singletons. The origin of this receptor is an adult in good health and CMV-seronegative. The specimen sequenced was memory CD4+ T cells from blood.

This CDR3 is CSVLPPEGEAESNYGYTF. As DNA, the CDR3 is TGCAGCGTACTCCCCCCGGAGGGGGAGGCGGAAAGTAACTATGGCTACACCTTC. J is TRBJ1-2 and V is TRBV29-1; tentative D call: TRBD1 (6 bases). Deletions cut 6 bases from V and 1 base from J, with 27 bases between. CDR1 and CDR2 (germline): SQVTM, ANQGSEA. The length of the CDR3 is 18 residues.